This paragraph reports one TCR beta chain. Its antigen remains unidentified. The CDR3 runs to 15 residues. V gave up 6 bases and J gave up 5 bases, with 19 bases separating them. Germline V CDR1 and CDR2: LNHDA, SQIVND (reference sequence). This sample stems from a study of cytomegalovirus exposure and HLA in healthy donors. General study points: Earlier analysis found most TCR beta V segments productive about 87% or about 30% of the time.

Amplification used 60 Vbeta primers and 13 Jbeta primers. Sequenced by immunoSEQ multiplex PCR; TCRdb stores in-frame clones only, minus some. The sample shows 210,000 or so clones, 70% to 85% of them seen only once. The receptor comes from a woman aged 40 to 55 in good health and CMV-seronegative. Sample: PBMCs. The gene calls are TRBV19 and TRBJ2-5, with a possible D match to TRBD2 (6 bases). This CDR3 reads CASSSGGTRGETQYF. CDR3 nucleotide sequence: TGTGCCAGTAGCTCTGGAGGGACGAGAGGGGAGACCCAGTACTTC.